A single sample gave rise to the 4 T cell receptor beta chains below, sequenced in a study of cytomegalovirus exposure and HLA in healthy donors. The PCR ran on 60 Vbeta and 13 Jbeta primers. Repertoires were generated with immunoSEQ multiplex PCR, while TCRdb's copy carries only in-frame clones and drops some. The sample holds more than 95,000 clones; 55% to 75% are singletons and the top ten take roughly 3%. What was sequenced was PBMCs. These receptors all stem from a man between 60 and 70 years old in good health and CMV-seronegative.

The rearrangement joins TRBV19 to TRBJ1-5, with 7 bases matching TRBD1. After removal of 2 bases from V and 5 bases from J, the junction contained 3 bases not matched to a gene. Germline assignment: CDR1 LNHDA and CDR2 SQIVND (reference sequence). This CDR3 comprises 14 residues. Here the CDR3 DNA reads TGTGCCAGTAGTATACTTGGGACAGATCAGCCCCAGCATTTT. The encoded protein is CASSILGTDQPQHF.

The V call is TRBV18, the J call TRBJ2-3, with 7 positions matching TRBD2. CDR3 size: 13 residues. The junction had 2 bases not matched to a gene; V was cut back by 6 bases and J by 2 bases. Germline CDR1 KGHSH, CDR2 LQKENI. The CDR3 DNA is TGTGCCAGCTCTCGGGGGGACACAGATACGCAGTATTTT. It translates to CASSRGDTDTQYF. The full variable domain, with the rest looked up from reference TRBV18 and TRBJ2-3, is NAGVMQNPRHLVRRRGQEARLRCSPMKGHSHVYWYRQLPEEGLKFMVYLQKENIIDESGMPKERFSAEFPKEGPSILRIQQVVRGDSAAYFCASSRGDTDTQYFGPGTRLTVL.

This clone was counted only a few times. Here the CDR3 DNA reads TGTGCCAGCAGTCCCACTTACAATCAGCCCCAGCATTTT. Translated: CASSPTYNQPQHF. The chain employs TRBV27 and TRBJ1-5; D is unresolved. The V and J ends lost 5 bases and 3 bases respectively, with 8 bases between them. The V gene's germline CDR1 is MNHEY and CDR2 SMNVEV (reference sequence). This CDR3 comprises 13 residues.

The chain links TRBV6-1 to TRBJ1-2; D unclear. The CDR3 is 15 residues long. The V end was cut by 1 base, the J end by 2 bases, with 11 bases between. CDR1 and CDR2 (germline): MNHNS, SASEGT. CDR3 in amino acids: CASSEVGVPNYGYTF. Written as DNA, the CDR3 is TGTGCCAGCAGTGAAGTCGGAGTCCCGAACTATGGCTACACCTTC.